This T cell receptor (beta chain) appears in the sequencing data of a study of T cells in Graves' hyperthyroidism and ophthalmopathy. With 4 bases removed from V and 4 bases from J, the gap between germline ends came to 18 bases. The germline V gene has CDR1 SGHDT and CDR2 YYEEEE. This CDR3 has 15 residues. The TCR beta CDR3 regions underwent amplification using RNA transcripts as the source. The TCR CDR3 was amplified in a first-round RT-PCR using the HTBI primer set. TCRdb reprocessed the multiplex PCR reads via MiXCR and lists one record per CDR3 protein. The sample yields 400,000 to 600,000 distinct CDR3 sequences, more than 15% seen once.

The sequenced sample consisted of blood. This TCR came from a woman in her 30s with Graves' ophthalmopathy. The chain links TRBV5-6 to TRBJ2-7; D might be TRBD1 or TRBD2, each matching 6 bases. The CDR3 reads CASSLVGRGVYEQYF. The CDR3 DNA reads as TGTGCCAGCAGCCTCGTCGGTAGGGGGGTTTACGAGCAGTACTTC.